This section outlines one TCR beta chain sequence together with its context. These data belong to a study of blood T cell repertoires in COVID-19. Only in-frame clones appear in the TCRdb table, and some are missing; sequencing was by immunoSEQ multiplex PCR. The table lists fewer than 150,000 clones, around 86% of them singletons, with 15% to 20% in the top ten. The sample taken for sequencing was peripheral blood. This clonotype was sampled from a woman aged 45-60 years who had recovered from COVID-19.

DNA for the CDR3: TGTGCCAGCAGTTCAGACAGGGTGACAGATACGCAGTATTTT. The encoded protein is CASSSDRVTDTQYF. This chain joins TRBV7-9 and TRBJ2-3, with 7 bases that match TRBD1. The germline V gene encodes CDR1 SEHNR and CDR2 FQNEAQ (reference sequence). This CDR3 has 14 amino acids. Trimming removed 6 bases from V and 3 bases from J; junction bases left unmatched: 6.